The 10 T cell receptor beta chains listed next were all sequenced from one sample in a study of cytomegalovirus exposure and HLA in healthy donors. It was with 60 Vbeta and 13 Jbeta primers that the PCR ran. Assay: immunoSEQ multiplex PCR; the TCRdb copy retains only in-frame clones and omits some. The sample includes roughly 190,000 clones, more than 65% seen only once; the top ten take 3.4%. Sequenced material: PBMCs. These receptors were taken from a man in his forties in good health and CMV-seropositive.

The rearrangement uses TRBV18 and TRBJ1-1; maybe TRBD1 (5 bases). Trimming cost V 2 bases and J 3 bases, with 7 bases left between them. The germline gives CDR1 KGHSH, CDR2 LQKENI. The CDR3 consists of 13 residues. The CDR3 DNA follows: TGTGCCAGCTCACCAAGCAGGGACACTGAAGCTTTCTTT. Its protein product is CASSPSRDTEAFF.

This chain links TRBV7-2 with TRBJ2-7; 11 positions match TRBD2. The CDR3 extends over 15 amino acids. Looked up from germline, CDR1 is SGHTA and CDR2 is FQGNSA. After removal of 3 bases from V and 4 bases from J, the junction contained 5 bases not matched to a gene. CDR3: CASSFGTSGSYEQYF. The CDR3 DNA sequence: TGTGCCAGCAGCTTCGGAACTAGCGGGAGTTACGAGCAGTACTTC.

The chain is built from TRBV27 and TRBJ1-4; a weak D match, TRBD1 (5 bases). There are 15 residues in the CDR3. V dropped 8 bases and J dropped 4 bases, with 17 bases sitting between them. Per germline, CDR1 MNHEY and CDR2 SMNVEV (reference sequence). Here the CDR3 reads CASGPRAGGNEKLFF. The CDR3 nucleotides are TGTGCCAGCGGGCCCAGGGCGGGGGGTAATGAAAAACTGTTTTTT.

The CDR3 loop reads CASSRGGLTNTGELFF. The CDR3 coding sequence is TGCGCCAGCAGCCGAGGTGGACTCACGAACACCGGGGAGCTGTTTTTT. The chain couples TRBV5-1 to TRBJ2-2; D may be TRBD2 (5 bases). The CDR3 is made up of 16 amino acids. Looked up from germline, CDR1 is SGHRS and CDR2 is YFSETQ. Trimming took 4 bases from V and 0 from J, leaving 13 bases between them.

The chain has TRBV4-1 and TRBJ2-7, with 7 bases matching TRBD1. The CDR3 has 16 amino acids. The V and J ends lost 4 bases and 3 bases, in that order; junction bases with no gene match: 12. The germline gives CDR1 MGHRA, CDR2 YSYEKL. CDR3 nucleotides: TGCGCCAGCAGCCCGTTGCCCCTCAACAGGGGCTACGAGCAGTACTTC. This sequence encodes CASSPLPLNRGYEQYF.

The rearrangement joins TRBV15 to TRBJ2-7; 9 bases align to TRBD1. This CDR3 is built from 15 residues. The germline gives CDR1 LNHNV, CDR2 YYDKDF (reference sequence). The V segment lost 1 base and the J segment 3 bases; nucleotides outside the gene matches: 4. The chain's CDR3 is CATSRAGTGLYEQYF. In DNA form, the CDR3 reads TGTGCCACCAGCAGAGCGGGGACAGGGCTCTACGAGCAGTACTTC.

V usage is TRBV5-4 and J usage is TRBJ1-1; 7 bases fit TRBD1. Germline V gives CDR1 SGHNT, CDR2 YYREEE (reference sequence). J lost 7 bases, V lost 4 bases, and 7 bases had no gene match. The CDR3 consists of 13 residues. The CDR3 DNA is TGTGCCAGCAGCGGCGACAGGGTCGGTGAAGCTTTCTTT. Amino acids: CASSGDRVGEAFF.

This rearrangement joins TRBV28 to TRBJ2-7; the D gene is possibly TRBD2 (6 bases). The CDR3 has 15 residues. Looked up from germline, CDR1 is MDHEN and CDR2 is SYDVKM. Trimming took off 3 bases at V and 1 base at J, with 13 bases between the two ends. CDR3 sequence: CASSFPRAGSYEQYF. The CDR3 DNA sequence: TGTGCCAGCAGTTTCCCCCGGGCGGGGTCCTACGAGCAGTACTTC.

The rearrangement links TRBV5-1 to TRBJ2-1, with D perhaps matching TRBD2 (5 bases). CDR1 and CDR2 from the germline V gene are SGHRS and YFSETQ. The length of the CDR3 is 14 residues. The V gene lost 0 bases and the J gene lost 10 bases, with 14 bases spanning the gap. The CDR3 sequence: CASSLESLSGEQFF. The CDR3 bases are TGCGCCAGCAGCTTGGAGTCGCTTTCGGGGGAGCAGTTCTTC.

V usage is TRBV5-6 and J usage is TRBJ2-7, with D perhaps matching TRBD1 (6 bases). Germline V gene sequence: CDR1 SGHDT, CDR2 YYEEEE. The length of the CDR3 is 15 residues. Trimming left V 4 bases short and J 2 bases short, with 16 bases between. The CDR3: CASSGGANRAYEQYF. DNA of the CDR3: TGTGCCAGCAGCGGAGGAGCCAACAGGGCCTACGAGCAGTACTTC.